Listed below are T cell receptor beta chains from one sample, sequenced in a study of cytotoxic CD8 clonotypes in ibrutinib-treated CLL. The repertoire was sequenced with immunoSEQ multiplex PCR; TCRdb's copy has only in-frame clones and lacks some. The sample lists 110,000 to 150,000 clones, approximately 89% occurring once. The source material was PBMCs, sampled after 12 months of ibrutinib treatment. The receptors shown here come from a human donor with chronic lymphocytic leukemia. CDR3s include the opening cysteine and the closing phenylalanine or tryptophan. The order of the fields is clone size, V gene, J gene, D gene, CDR3 protein, CDR3 DNA. A D gene is named only where the DNA matches it firmly. Expanded clones get a size class; other rows say once, few or many, or leave the size out.

abundance: .
v_gene: TRBV13
j_gene: TRBJ2-7
d_gene: TRBD2
CDR3aa: CASSLRLMTGTRIRYEQYF
CDR3nt: TGTGCCAGCAGCTTGAGACTGATGACCGGGACTAGAATTCGCTACGAGCAGTACTTC

abundance: .
v_gene: TRBV7-6
j_gene: TRBJ1-5
d_gene: .
CDR3aa: CASSKETSNQPQHF
CDR3nt: TGTGCCAGCAGCAAAGAAACAAGCAATCAGCCCCAGCATTTT

abundance: .
v_gene: TRBV7-6
j_gene: TRBJ1-1
d_gene: .
CDR3aa: CASSFATGDSIWVGRGTEAFF
CDR3nt: TGTGCCAGCAGCTTTGCCACGGGTGACAGCATCTGGGTTGGTAGGGGCACTGAAGCTTTCTTT

abundance: .
v_gene: TRBV6-5
j_gene: TRBJ1-2
d_gene: TRBD1
CDR3aa: CASSYRAGGGYTF
CDR3nt: TGTGCCAGCAGTTACCGGGCAGGGGGAGGCTACACCTTC

abundance: .
v_gene: TRBV28
j_gene: TRBJ2-2
d_gene: TRBD2
CDR3aa: CASSPHAGVHGELFF
CDR3nt: TGTGCCAGCAGCCCGCATGCGGGAGTCCACGGGGAGCTGTTTTTT

abundance: .
v_gene: TRBV28
j_gene: TRBJ2-2
d_gene: .
CDR3aa: CASSSGAGELFF
CDR3nt: TGTGCCAGCAGCTCAGGGGCCGGGGAGCTGTTTTTT

abundance: once
v_gene: TRBV7-9
j_gene: TRBJ1-5
d_gene: .
CDR3aa: CASSFYGGQNQPQHF
CDR3nt: TGTGCCAGCAGCTTCTACGGGGGCCAGAATCAGCCCCAGCATTTT

abundance: .
v_gene: TRBV10-1
j_gene: TRBJ2-7
d_gene: .
CDR3aa: CASSERRSSYEQYF
CDR3nt: TGCGCCAGCAGTGAGAGAAGGAGCTCCTACGAGCAGTACTTC

abundance: .
v_gene: TRBV5-4
j_gene: TRBJ2-2
d_gene: .
CDR3aa: CASSPSLVRANTGELFF
CDR3nt: TGTGCCAGCAGCCCAAGTTTAGTAAGGGCGAACACCGGGGAGCTGTTTTTT

abundance: .
v_gene: TRBV7-9
j_gene: TRBJ1-2
d_gene: .
CDR3aa: CASSSGTVYGYTF
CDR3nt: TGTGCCAGCAGCTCCGGGACGGTCTATGGCTACACCTTC

abundance: .
v_gene: TRBV6-6
j_gene: TRBJ2-1
d_gene: TRBD2
CDR3aa: CASSYFRGGRGEEQFF
CDR3nt: TGTGCCAGCAGTTACTTTAGGGGCGGGAGGGGGGAAGAGCAGTTCTTC

abundance: .
v_gene: TRBV28
j_gene: TRBJ1-2
d_gene: .
CDR3aa: CASSPNPGGYTF
CDR3nt: TGTGCCAGCAGTCCCAATCCAGGGGGCTACACCTTC

abundance: .
v_gene: TRBV5-1
j_gene: TRBJ2-1
d_gene: TRBD2
CDR3aa: CASSLTAGGPENEQFF
CDR3nt: TGCGCCAGCAGCTTGACAGCGGGAGGTCCTGAGAATGAGCAGTTCTTC

abundance: .
v_gene: TRBV28
j_gene: TRBJ2-7
d_gene: TRBD2
CDR3aa: CASRGGLAVYEQYF
CDR3nt: TGTGCCAGCAGGGGTGGACTAGCGGTATACGAGCAGTACTTC

abundance: .
v_gene: TRBV5-1
j_gene: TRBJ1-4
d_gene: TRBD1
CDR3aa: CASSSGQGGEKLFF
CDR3nt: TGCGCCAGCAGCTCCGGACAGGGGGGTGAAAAACTGTTTTTT

abundance: .
v_gene: TRBV7-9
j_gene: TRBJ1-1
d_gene: .
CDR3aa: CAGERGGNTEAFF
CDR3nt: TGTGCCGGGGAAAGAGGGGGGAACACTGAAGCTTTCTTT

abundance: .
v_gene: TRBV29-1
j_gene: TRBJ1-1
d_gene: .
CDR3aa: CSVGRVPNTEAFF
CDR3nt: TGCAGCGTTGGTCGGGTCCCGAACACTGAAGCTTTCTTT

abundance: once
v_gene: TRBV6-5
j_gene: TRBJ1-3
d_gene: .
CDR3aa: CASSYVGGPGNTIYF
CDR3nt: TGTGCCAGCAGTTACGTTGGAGGGCCTGGAAACACCATATATTTT